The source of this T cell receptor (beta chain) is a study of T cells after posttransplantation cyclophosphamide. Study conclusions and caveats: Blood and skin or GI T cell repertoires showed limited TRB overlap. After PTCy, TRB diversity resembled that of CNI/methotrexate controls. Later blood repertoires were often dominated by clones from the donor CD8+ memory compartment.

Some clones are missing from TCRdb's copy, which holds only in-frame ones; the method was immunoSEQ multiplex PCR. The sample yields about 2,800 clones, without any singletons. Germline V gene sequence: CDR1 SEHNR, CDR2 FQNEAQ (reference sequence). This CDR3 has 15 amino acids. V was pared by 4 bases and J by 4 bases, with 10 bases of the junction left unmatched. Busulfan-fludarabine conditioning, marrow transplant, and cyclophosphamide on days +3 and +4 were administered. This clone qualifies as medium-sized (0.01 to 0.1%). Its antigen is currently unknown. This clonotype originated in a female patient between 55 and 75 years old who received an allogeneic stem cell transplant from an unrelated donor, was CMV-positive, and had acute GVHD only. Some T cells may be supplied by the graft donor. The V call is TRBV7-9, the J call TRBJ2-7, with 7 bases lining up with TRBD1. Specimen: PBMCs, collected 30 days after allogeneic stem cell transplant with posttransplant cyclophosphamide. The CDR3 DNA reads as TGTGCCAGCAGCTCATCCGGGACAGATCGTTACGAGCAGTACTTC. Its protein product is CASSSSGTDRYEQYF.